This TCR beta chain came from a study of blood T cell repertoires in COVID-19. Study information: Sample material is recorded as cDNA or gDNA derived from T cells, B-cell-depleted T cells, or PBMCs.

In the authors' workflow: Reference gene primer amplification gave nucleated cell count estimates. Some clones are missing from TCRdb's copy, which holds only in-frame ones; the method was immunoSEQ multiplex PCR. V, J and clone size are taken as reported in that table, and D and trimming were inferred from the DNA itself. The data contain some 150,000 clones, around nine tenths of them singletons. This CDR3 is 14 amino acids long. Germline CDR1 is MNHEY and CDR2 is SVGAGI. Germline trimming cut 4 bases from V and 5 bases from J; bases unmatched to any gene: 4. The V call is TRBV6-5, the J call TRBJ2-2; the match to TRBD1 covers 7 bases. The sample was peripheral blood. This TCR was sampled from a man aged 60 to 75 with active or convalescent COVID-19. The CDR3 DNA is TGTGCCAGCAGTTTAACAGGGGCAACCGGGGAGCTGTTTTTT. Amino acid sequence: CASSLTGATGELFF.